This T cell receptor (beta chain) was obtained from a study of blood T cell repertoires in COVID-19 (dated by TCRdb to 2018 to 2021). With respect to the entire study: Samples from collaborators originated in the United States, Italy and Spain and spanned both the acute and convalescent phases of COVID-19. The material from the prospective study consisted of cDNA or gDNA derived from T cells, B-cell-depleted T cells, or PBMCs. Subjects who had been exposed to COVID-19, were actively infected with it, or had recovered from it provided the deeply sampled blood TCRbeta repertoires that made up the dataset. The repertoires were released in a freely available public database intended as a resource for research on the immune response to SARS-CoV-2. Samples came from the ongoing ImmuneRACE study (first 160 participants) plus 1,254 subjects from 6 global collaborators. Nearly every sample came with metadata listing a de-identified subject ID, COVID-19 status, age in years and sex. HLA class I and class II types, where available, came from metadata supplied by the sample provider rather than from assay-based typing. General findings and caveats noted by the study authors: How much clinical and demographic metadata was included differed by source and by participant, and the metadata was provided uncurated.

TCRbeta CDR3 regions were amplified from genomic DNA by means of the immunoSEQ Assay, a bias-controlled multiplex PCR. The published analysis was carried out like this. Within the assay, amplification of reference gene primers was used to estimate how many nucleated cells each sample contained. Sequence reads were collapsed and filtered to measure the absolute abundance of every unique TCRbeta CDR3 rearrangement. Productive Simpson clonality was computed per sample as the square root of Simpson's diversity index over productive rearrangements. The immuneACCESS repertoire file appears here via TCRdb, limited to in-frame rearrangements. These files lack a portion of the clones; in checked studies, under half of the deficit traces to unresolved V genes, and the cause of the others is not known. That table is the source of V, J and clone size, and D and trimming were worked out from the DNA. The sample table holds some 140,000 clones, of which about 80% were seen once. The top ten constitute approximately 8.4% of the sample.

As encoded in the germline V gene, CDR1 is SGHVS while CDR2 is FNYEAQ. V is cut by 5 bases and J by 2 bases, and the space between the germline ends is 13 bases. The CDR3 goes from the cysteine to the phenylalanine over 14 residues. The kept DNA is CDR3 alone, 42 bases in frame from the first base. With respect to this clone: No antigen is known for it. Per-base quality was not reported, and no clone a single base away is much larger than it.

Enrolling through a virtual design, the prospective study's participants ranged in age from about 18 to 89 years and lived across about two dozen United States geographic areas. To assign participants to cohorts, the prospective study relied on clinical history that participants themselves reported in a screening survey and a study questionnaire. Recovered participants in ImmuneRACE Cohort 3 were defined by two consecutive negative NP/OP PCR tests, clearance by a healthcare professional, or resolution of symptoms. In the prospective study, mobile phlebotomists collected whole blood, serum and a nasopharyngeal or oropharyngeal swab from each participant. Participants in the prospective study had the option to provide additional blood draws and questionnaires over a roughly 2-month period. Blood samples from the prospective study were shipped frozen or at room temperature prior to DNA extraction.

The sequenced sample was PBMCs or T cells enriched from blood (not recorded which). Recombination connected TRBV7-6 to TRBJ2-7, and perhaps TRBD1 as D gene, on 6 matching bases. This clonotype originated in a man aged 45-65 years who had recovered from COVID-19. Here the CDR3 is given as CASSQGSGPYEQYF. The DNA sequence reads TGTGCCAGCAGCCAGGGGTCAGGGCCCTACGAGCAGTACTTC.